This record concerns one T cell receptor (beta chain) sequence. No cognate antigen has been identified for it. Base qualities are not recorded, but no much larger clone differs from it by a single base. The entire isolated RNA was reverse transcribed using the High Capacity cDNA Reverse Transcription Kit, and thus expressed TCRB transcripts were sequenced. Deep immunoSEQ sequencing was applied to naive, central memory and regulatory T cell samples, giving an average of roughly 3.3 million total reads per sample. After sorted cells were lysed in RLT buffer, RNA was extracted with DNase-treated RNeasy Micro or Mini kits, with the choice depending on cell number. To prevent cross-contamination, each cell subset was processed individually, whereas patient and healthy donor samples were processed jointly. TCRB sequences were amplified from cDNA with the immunoSEQ multiplex PCR, producing 87-bp fragments spanning the CDR3 region. Sequencing of the amplicons was done on the Illumina HiSeq platform. In the authors' own workflow: Synthetic template baselines were used to correct PCR bias computationally, reads within Hamming distance 2 were collapsed together, and singletons that could not be merged were discarded. Reads were aligned against IMGT to assign V, D and J genes, CDR3 length and insertions or deletions at six rearrangement sites. Within each subset, clonotype counts were normalized to sorted cell number, and only after that were true diversity and Gini coefficients computed with the tcR R package. Repertoire sharing was quantified using the overlap coefficient calculated on TCRB nucleotide sequences. Out-of-frame TCRB sequences from naive cells were analyzed as a proxy for the pre-selection repertoire. This is the immuneACCESS table as TCRdb keeps it, with only in-frame sequences that have V and J called. A part of the clones is gone; compared with another copy, unresolved V genes explain less than half, and the rest is unexplained. The DNA gave D and trimming, while V, J and clone size come from that table. The sample table records fewer than 900,000 clones; 17% of these occur just once. Of the sample, about 0.02% is held by the ten largest clones.

The cysteine opens and the phenylalanine closes a CDR3 of 13 amino acids. The retained sequence is limited to the CDR3, 39 bases, with the frame set at the first base. The germline ends are 8 bases apart after V is trimmed by 6 bases and J by 2 bases. The germline V gene gives CDR1 as MDHEN and CDR2 as SYDVKM. Each donor gave one peripheral blood draw, roughly 120 mL on average, collected into heparinised tubes. A BD FACSAria II was used to sort naive, central memory, regulatory and stem cell-like memory CD4+ T cells with a panel that included CD45RO, CCR7, CD25, CD127, CD95 and CD27. Purity was above 98% for every sorted population. PBMCs were isolated right away by Lymphoprep density gradient centrifugation and were stained directly, without culture. To minimize batch effects, samples were stained and sorted in pairs, one healthy donor with one patient per experiment. The entry originates in a study of beta chain features in type 1 diabetes (dated by TCRdb to the late 2010s). For the wider study: No differences in mean age, gender distribution, total cell number or subset yield were found between patients and healthy donors. Across all samples, about 110 million sorted cells were examined, and cell number per subset correlated strongly with RNA yield. The study compared the TCRB repertoires of sorted circulating CD4+ T cell subsets in recently diagnosed type 1 diabetes patients with those in matched healthy donors. Whereas all 28 donors provided naive and central memory subsets, regulatory and stem cell-like memory subsets were isolated from just 8 patients and about 8 healthy donors.

Overall study outcomes, separate from this receptor: In all four CD4+ subsets, TCRB CDR3 length was moderately but significantly shorter in type 1 diabetes patients. Because small numbers of individuals were included in the HLA sub-analyses, any influence of HLA type on TCRB rearrangement was left unresolved. Patients with type 1 diabetes made fewer insertions and deleted more nucleotides at VDJ recombination sites, implying thymic rearrangement abnormalities. Shorter templates might have been favored by PCR, but patient and control samples were amplified and corrected together, so both groups would have been affected equally by any skew. The naive, central memory and regulatory TCRB repertoires appeared to resemble one another more closely among patients than among healthy donors. Because cDNA rather than genomic DNA was sequenced, highly expressing activated cells could have been over-represented, although no difference in activation and CD3 levels was found between groups.

The TCR originated in a woman aged 18-29 years in good health. The sequenced sample consisted of naive CD4+ T cells from blood. The label giving this sample's cell subset or site can be read as: true naive CD4+ T cells. The chain was built from TRBV28 and TRBJ1-5; there is no confident call for the D gene. The CDR3 protein is CASRSQGNQPQHF. The sequence in DNA is TGTGCCAGCAGGTCCCAGGGCAATCAGCCCCAGCATTTT.